Listed here are 30 T cell receptor beta chains from one sample, sequenced in a study of cytomegalovirus exposure and HLA in healthy donors. The PCR used 60 Vbeta and 13 Jbeta primers. The protocol was immunoSEQ multiplex PCR, while the TCRdb copy is restricted to in-frame clones and leaves out a portion. Seen in this sample are 150,000 to 200,000 clones; the ten most common clones hold 6.5%. Source material: PBMCs. These receptors were obtained from a man younger than 45 in good health and CMV-seronegative.

The rearrangement uses TRBV9 and TRBJ1-1; tentative D call: TRBD1 (5 bases). The CDR3 has 15 amino acids. Per the germline V gene, CDR1 is SGDLS and CDR2 is YYNGEE. The V end was cut by 3 bases, the J end by 1 base, with 13 bases between. The CDR3: CASSEVGDWNTEAFF. The DNA of the CDR3 is TGTGCCAGCAGCGAAGTTGGGGACTGGAACACTGAAGCTTTCTTT.

Comment on this clone: The same CDR3 arises from other DNA sequences in this sample as well. The chain is built from TRBV2 and TRBJ2-1, with a possible D match to TRBD2 (5 bases). Germline-derived CDR1 and CDR2 are SNHLY and FYNNEI. The germline V and J ends were trimmed by 4 bases and 6 bases, with 13 bases remaining between them. This CDR3 has 14 residues. The DNA of the CDR3 is TGTGCCAGCAGTGGAGGGCGTGGCCGCAATGAGCAGTTCTTC. Residues: CASSGGRGRNEQFF. Complete variable domain (other parts from reference TRBV2 and TRBJ2-1): EPEVTQTPSHQVTQMGQEVILRCVPISNHLYFYWYRQILGQKVEFLVSFYNNEISEKSEIFDDQFSVERPDGSNFTLKIRSTKLEDSAMYFCASSGGRGRNEQFFGPGTRLTVL.

The chain couples TRBV27 to TRBJ2-7; perhaps TRBD2 as D (5 bases). There are 14 residues in the CDR3. V was cut by 3 bases and J by 0 bases, with 9 bases left in between. The germline V gene has CDR1 MNHEY and CDR2 SMNVEV (reference sequence). In DNA form, the CDR3 reads TGTGCCAGCAGTTTTGATCGGGACTCCTACGAGCAGTACTTC. Its translation is CASSFDRDSYEQYF.

The J gene is TRBJ1-2, the V gene TRBV5-1, with D possibly TRBD1 on 5 matching bases. Trimming took 3 bases from V and 4 from J, leaving 16 bases between them. Germline CDR1 SGHRS, CDR2 YFSETQ. The CDR3 has 15 amino acids. The CDR3 reads CASSSGFVSVYGYTF. The DNA for the CDR3 is TGCGCCAGCAGCTCAGGGTTTGTATCAGTCTATGGCTACACCTTC.

The chain has TRBV9 and TRBJ1-3, with D possibly matching TRBD1 (6 bases). Germline loops: CDR1 SGDLS, CDR2 YYNGEE. CDR3 length: 18 residues. With 0 bases removed from V and 0 bases from J, the gap between germline ends came to 16 bases. CDR3 sequence reads: CASSVAQTGQISGNTIYF. The CDR3 DNA sequence: TGTGCCAGCAGCGTAGCTCAGACAGGCCAAATCTCTGGAAACACCATATATTTT.

The chain employs TRBV30 and TRBJ1-5; D remains unclear. Germline CDR1 and CDR2: GTSNPN and SVGIG (reference sequence). Trimming removed 0 bases at V and 3 bases at J, with 6 bases between. CDR3 length: 13 residues. The CDR3 spells CAWSVQLNQPQHF. The CDR3 DNA follows: TGTGCCTGGAGTGTACAGCTCAATCAGCCCCAGCATTTT. The full variable domain, rest sourced from reference TRBV30 and TRBJ1-5, is SQTIHQWPATLVQPVGSPLSLECTVEGTSNPNLYWYRQAAGRGLQLLFYSVGIGQISSEVPQNLSASRPQDRQFILSSKKLLLSDSGFYLCAWSVQLNQPQHFGDGTRLSIL.

Details on this clone: Other DNA sequences of this sample code for an identical CDR3. This chain connects TRBV5-5 to TRBJ2-7; D gene uncertain. CDR1 and CDR2 from the germline V gene are SGHKS and YYEKEE (reference sequence). The V end lost 2 bases, the J end lost 7 bases, and 19 bases lay between the germline ends. The CDR3 length is 15 residues. CDR3: CASSFGGPPSNEQYF. In DNA form, the CDR3 reads TGTGCCAGCAGCTTTGGCGGTCCCCCATCGAATGAGCAGTACTTC.

V is TRBV11-3 and J is TRBJ2-7; D ambiguous. The CDR3 loop spans 15 amino acids. V lost 0 bases and J lost 0, with 9 bases in between. Germline V gives CDR1 SGHNT, CDR2 YENEEA. The DNA of the CDR3 is TGTGCCAGCAGCTTAGATGGGCAGGCCTCCTACGAGCAGTACTTC. Translation gives CASSLDGQASYEQYF.

The chain joins TRBV11-2 to TRBJ2-1; the D gene is possibly TRBD1 (6 bases). There are 13 residues in the CDR3. The germline V and J ends were trimmed by 5 bases and 5 bases, with 10 bases remaining between them. The germline V gene encodes CDR1 SGHAT and CDR2 FQNNGV. The CDR3 sequence is CASSPDSDNEQFF. CDR3 DNA: TGTGCCAGCAGCCCGGACAGCGACAATGAGCAGTTCTTC.

This chain links TRBV7-2 with TRBJ1-2; D gene unclear. There are 13 residues in the CDR3. Deletions cut 1 base from V and 8 bases from J, with 11 bases between. Germline loops: CDR1 SGHTA, CDR2 FQGNSA. For the CDR3, the DNA is TGTGCCAGCAGCTTAGAGAGGAGGCGCGGCTACACCTTC. Its translation is CASSLERRRGYTF.

The chain joins TRBV6-5 to TRBJ2-3, with TRBD2 identical over 8 bases. The V and J ends lost 1 base and 4 bases, in that order; junction bases with no gene match: 4. CDR3 length equals 15 residues. In germline, CDR1 is MNHEY, CDR2 SVGAGI. CDR3 amino acids: CASSYYSGGSDTQYF. CDR3 nucleotide sequence: TGTGCCAGCAGTTACTACAGCGGGGGATCAGATACGCAGTATTTT.

The chain links TRBV10-3 to TRBJ2-7, with D possibly TRBD2 on 5 matching bases. The CDR3 totals 17 residues. V lost 5 bases and J 3 bases, leaving 23 bases between the germline ends. Germline CDR1 is ENHRY and CDR2 is SYGVKD. The CDR3 region has the DNA TGTGCCATCAGTATTCAAGGGTCCCCAACCCGGGGCTACGAGCAGTACTTC. Protein: CAISIQGSPTRGYEQYF.

With regard to this clone: At one end, the junction sequence differs from germline, possibly due to a read error. At the DNA level, this CDR3 is encoded by other sequences in the same sample as well. The CDR3: CASSFQGAVRTEAFF. DNA of the CDR3: TGTGCCAGCAGCTTTCAGGGGGCGGTCAGGACTGAAGCTTTCTTT. The chain recombines TRBV5-1 with TRBJ1-1; 8 nucleotides align to TRBD1. CDR1 and CDR2 (germline): SGHRS, YFSETQ. The CDR3 length is 15 residues.

The J gene is TRBJ2-5, the V gene TRBV4-1; D is uncertain. Trimming left V 4 bases short and J 4 bases short, with 10 bases between. This CDR3 is 13 amino acids long. Germline V lookup: CDR1 MGHRA, CDR2 YSYEKL. The CDR3 nucleotides read TGCGCCAGCAGCCCTCCCTCGGGAGAGACCCAGTACTTC. Protein sequence: CASSPPSGETQYF.

The chain carries TRBV6-1 and TRBJ1-2; 9 bases match TRBD1. The CDR3 covers 13 residues. Trimming took 5 bases from V and 3 from J; bases not matched to a gene: 1. From germline, CDR1 is MNHNS and CDR2 SASEGT. In DNA, the CDR3 is TGTGCCAGCAGTTGGGACAGGGACTATGGCTACACCTTC. Protein product: CASSWDRDYGYTF.

The V and J genes are TRBV19 and TRBJ2-1; 8 bases are shared with TRBD2. CDR3 length equals 19 residues. V shed 8 bases and J 0 bases; nucleotides not matched to a gene: 18. In germline, CDR1 is LNHDA, CDR2 SQIVND (reference sequence). The CDR3 region is CASGPIGVGGASSYNEQFF. CDR3 coding DNA: TGTGCCAGTGGTCCTATTGGGGTCGGGGGGGCGAGCTCCTACAATGAGCAGTTCTTC. Complete variable domain (other parts from reference TRBV19 and TRBJ2-1): DGGITQSPKYLFRKEGQNVTLSCEQNLNHDAMYWYRQDPGQGLRLIYYSQIVNDFQKGDIAEGYSVSREKKESFPLTVTSAQKNPTAFYLCASGPIGVGGASSYNEQFFGPGTRLTVL.

This sequence joins TRBV27 and TRBJ2-7, with a weak D call TRBD2 (6 bases). The CDR3 loop spans 15 amino acids. Germline V gene sequence: CDR1 MNHEY, CDR2 SMNVEV (reference sequence). Trimming left V 4 bases short and J 4 bases short, with 17 bases between. The CDR3 DNA reads as TGTGCCAGCAGTTCTCCCTCCCGTAGCGGATACGAGCAGTACTTC. It translates to CASSSPSRSGYEQYF.

The rearrangement joins TRBV19 to TRBJ1-5; possibly TRBD1 for D (6 bases). Germline-derived CDR1 and CDR2 are LNHDA and SQIVND (reference sequence). Trimming removed 7 bases from V and 13 bases from J, with 17 bases in between. The CDR3 length is 12 residues. CDR3 protein: CASKAKAGAQHF. The CDR3 DNA reads as TGTGCCAGTAAGGCCAAGGCAGGGGCTCAGCATTTT.

The gene calls are TRBV5-1 and TRBJ2-7, with 13 bases aligning to TRBD2. V trimming: 0 bases; J trimming: 13 bases; junction bases outside the gene matches: 4. CDR1 and CDR2 from the germline V gene are SGHRS and YFSETQ. The CDR3 has 13 amino acids. The DNA of the CDR3 is TGCGCCAGCAGCTTGGCAGGGACTAGCGGGACCTACTTC. It translates to CASSLAGTSGTYF. Based on the CDR3 plus reference TRBV5-1 and TRBJ2-7, the full variable domain is KAGVTQTPRYLIKTRGQQVTLSCSPISGHRSVSWYQQTPGQGLQFLFEYFSETQRNKGNFPGRFSGRQFSNSRSEMNVSTLELGDSALYLCASSLAGTSGTYFGPGTRLTVT.

This chain uses TRBV15 with TRBJ1-6; TRBD1 matches at 10 bases. The CDR3 has 14 amino acids. Germline assignment: CDR1 LNHNV and CDR2 YYDKDF (reference sequence). V shed 4 bases and J 13 bases; nucleotides not matched to a gene: 7. The chain's CDR3 is CATSNPGQGFPLHF. CDR3 DNA sequence: TGTGCCACCAGCAATCCGGGACAGGGGTTTCCCCTCCACTTT.

The CDR3 region has the DNA TGTGCCAGTAAGCAGGCCTCAGGGGAGACCCAGTACTTC. It encodes CASKQASGETQYF. This sequence joins TRBV19 and TRBJ2-5; tentatively, D is TRBD1 (5 bases). CDR1 and CDR2 from the germline V gene are LNHDA and SQIVND (reference sequence). The ends were cut back, 7 bases at V and 5 bases at J, with 14 bases in the middle. The CDR3 length is 13 residues. The complete variable domain, with remaining parts taken from reference TRBV19 and TRBJ2-5, reads DGGITQSPKYLFRKEGQNVTLSCEQNLNHDAMYWYRQDPGQGLRLIYYSQIVNDFQKGDIAEGYSVSREKKESFPLTVTSAQKNPTAFYLCASKQASGETQYFGPGTRLLVL.

V is TRBV5-1 and J is TRBJ2-5; 7 nucleotides match TRBD1. The V gene end was trimmed by 2 bases and the J gene end by 5 bases; junction bases not matched to a gene: 9. CDR1 is SGHRS and CDR2 is YFSETQ in the germline V gene. This CDR3 has 15 amino acids. This chain's CDR3 is CASSLLQGRGETQYF. As DNA, the CDR3 is TGCGCCAGCAGCTTATTACAGGGGAGAGGGGAGACCCAGTACTTC.

The chain employs TRBV6-1 and TRBJ2-7, with TRBD1 matching 7 bases. V dropped 6 bases and J dropped 4; count of bases not matched to a gene: 6. The V gene's germline CDR1 is MNHNS and CDR2 SASEGT. This CDR3 region has 13 residues. The CDR3 DNA is TGTGCCAGCAGACCGGGACAGCCGTACGAGCAGTACTTC. Translation: CASRPGQPYEQYF.

This chain uses TRBV11-2 with TRBJ2-1, with 8 bases fitting TRBD2. The V gene's germline CDR1 is SGHAT and CDR2 FQNNGV. The CDR3 loop spans 15 amino acids. V shed 1 base and J 3 bases; nucleotides not matched to a gene: 2. The CDR3 here is CASSLGRGVYNEQFF. Here the CDR3 DNA reads TGTGCCAGCAGCTTAGGGCGGGGGGTCTACAATGAGCAGTTCTTC.

This sequence joins TRBV5-1 and TRBJ1-1; 7 nucleotides align to TRBD1. With V trimmed by 4 bases and J by 1 base, 7 bases remained unmatched. Per the germline V gene, CDR1 is SGHRS and CDR2 is YFSETQ. The CDR3 consists of 15 residues. The CDR3 nucleotides read TGCGCCAGCAGCGTCCCGGGACAGAGGAACACTGAAGCTTTCTTT. This gives the protein CASSVPGQRNTEAFF.

The chain combines TRBV9 with TRBJ1-6; D call uncertain. The germline gives CDR1 SGDLS, CDR2 YYNGEE. Deletions cut 0 bases from V and 0 bases from J, with 10 bases between. This CDR3 spans 17 amino acids. CDR3 bases: TGTGCCAGCAGCGTAGATATGTTGAGCTCCTATAATTCACCCCTCCACTTT. It specifies CASSVDMLSSYNSPLHF. Combining the CDR3 with reference TRBV9 and TRBJ1-6 gives the whole variable domain DSGVTQTPKHLITATGQRVTLRCSPRSGDLSVYWYQQSLDQGLQFLIQYYNGEERAKGNILERFSAQQFPDLHSELNLSSLELGDSALYFCASSVDMLSSYNSPLHFGNGTRLTVT.

The rearrangement links TRBV10-3 to TRBJ2-1; TRBD2 might be the D (6 bases). CDR1 ENHRY and CDR2 SYGVKD come from the germline V gene. Trimming took 1 base from V and 6 from J, leaving 16 bases between them. This CDR3 is built from 16 residues. The CDR3 DNA sequence: TGTGCCATCAGTGAGTTGGTCGGGACTGGCGGCAATGAGCAGTTCTTC. Amino acid sequence: CAISELVGTGGNEQFF.

The J gene is TRBJ1-1, the V gene TRBV19; 11 bases match TRBD1. Germline V gene data show CDR1 as LNHDA and CDR2 as SQIVND (reference sequence). The CDR3 is made up of 16 amino acids. Trimming took 9 bases from V and 4 from J; bases not matched to a gene: 13. The CDR3: CASGTGQGASGTEAFF. As DNA, the CDR3 is TGTGCCAGCGGCACAGGACAGGGGGCTTCGGGCACTGAAGCTTTCTTT.

The chain is built from TRBV6-5 and TRBJ1-6, with D possibly being TRBD1 (6 bases). V gave up 7 bases and J gave up 10 bases, with 14 bases separating them. Looked up from germline, CDR1 is MNHEY and CDR2 is SVGAGI. The CDR3 length is 13 residues. The CDR3 is CASTPGTSSPLHF. The CDR3 DNA reads as TGTGCCAGCACCCCGGGGACATCATCACCCCTCCACTTT.

V gene TRBV6-6 combines with J gene TRBJ1-6; D not resolved. Germline CDR1 reads MNHNY; CDR2 reads SVGAGI (reference sequence). This CDR3 is built from 16 residues. V dropped 0 bases and J dropped 3 bases, with 9 bases sitting between them. The CDR3 coding sequence is TGTGCCAGCAGTTACTCGGCGCCAGGCTATAATTCACCCCTCCACTTT. Translation: CASSYSAPGYNSPLHF.